This T cell receptor beta chain was sequenced for a study of cytomegalovirus exposure and HLA in healthy donors. PCR was performed using 60 Vbeta and 13 Jbeta primers. How the authors handled the data: Approximately 11 million shared chains were among about 80 million unique TCR beta chains counted in a later analysis. TCRdb's copy holds only in-frame clones and misses some; the assay was immunoSEQ multiplex PCR. V, J and clone size derive from that table, while D and trimming were established from the DNA sequence. Of roughly 100,000 clones listed, roughly 15% are singletons. This clone appeared once. V shed 3 bases, J shed 2 bases, and the junction held 7 bases outside the gene matches. Germline V gene sequence: CDR1 MNHEY, CDR2 SMNVEV (reference sequence). CDR3 length equals 15 residues.

This receptor was identified in a female donor in good health and CMV-seronegative. The chain recombines TRBV27 with TRBJ2-7, with 7 bases lining up with TRBD2. Sequenced sample: PBMCs. The CDR3 loop reads CASSFGGLTPYEQYF. The CDR3 nucleotides are TGTGCCAGCAGTTTCGGGGGGTTAACTCCCTACGAGCAGTACTTC.